This TCR beta chain is from a study of cytomegalovirus exposure and HLA in healthy donors. Study conclusions and caveats: Specificity of a few CMV-associated chains for CMV antigens was verified in vitro. Cytomegalovirus association was listed for 170 or so TCR beta chains. A later analysis, which compared TCR beta chains of equal frequency, found the HLA-associated ones more clonally expanded.

Donors were nominally healthy when sampled, though unrecorded immune exposures were likely. V lost 5 bases and J lost 4, with 14 bases in between. The CDR3 runs to 14 residues. Germline CDR1 LNHDA, CDR2 SQIVND (reference sequence). The PCR ran on 60 Vbeta and 13 Jbeta primers. This table comes from immunoSEQ multiplex PCR, and its TCRdb copy is limited to in-frame clones, with some not included. The data show 90,000 to 130,000 clones, with around 80% seen just once and under 3% held by the top ten. Remarks on this clone: Its antigen remains unknown.

The sequence derives from a woman aged 60-70 years in good health and CMV-seropositive. What was sequenced was PBMCs. V and J are TRBV19 and TRBJ1-1, with a weak D call TRBD1 (5 bases). The CDR3 here is CASSFGSRGTEAFF. The CDR3 DNA reads as TGTGCCAGTAGTTTCGGGAGTAGGGGCACTGAAGCTTTCTTT.